The rows below give T cell receptor beta chains drawn from one sample of a study of blood T cells in healthy people across ages. TCRdb passed the 5' RACE reads through MiXCR, listing each CDR3 protein once. This table holds under 1,000,000 distinct CDR3 sequences, 35% to 50% found once. The sequenced material came from blood. These receptors originate from a man older than 75 in good health. CDR3s include the opening cysteine and the closing phenylalanine or tryptophan. Fields, in order: J gene, D gene, clone size, V gene, CDR3 protein, CDR3 DNA. The D gene is left open where the match is weak. Size is stated for part of the rows, as once, few or many counts, or as a class when the clone is expanded.

TRBJ1-2	TRBD1	NA	TRBV7-2	CASSLYSGQGARGYTF	TGTGCCAGCAGCTTATACTCGGGACAGGGGGCGCGTGGCTACACCTTC
TRBJ1-5	TRBD1	NA	TRBV20-1	CSAAGTGVSQPQHF	TGCAGTGCTGCCGGGACAGGGGTGAGTCAGCCCCAGCATTTT
TRBJ1-1	NA	NA	TRBV12-3/TRBV12-4	CASSLRAGLDTEAFF	TGTGCCAGCAGTTTAAGGGCAGGGTTGGACACTGAAGCTTTCTTT
TRBJ2-5	NA	NA	TRBV12-3/TRBV12-4	CASGQAWEETQYF	TGTGCCAGCGGGCAGGCCTGGGAAGAGACCCAGTACTTC
TRBJ1-1	TRBD1	many	TRBV12-3/TRBV12-4	CASRRTGRNTEAFF	TGTGCCAGCAGGCGGACAGGTCGGAACACTGAAGCTTTCTTT
TRBJ2-1	NA	NA	TRBV29-1	CSVGSGDNEQFF	TGCAGCGTTGGATCAGGGGACAATGAGCAGTTCTTC
TRBJ2-1	NA	NA	TRBV20-1	CSASGQEPYNEQFF	TGCAGTGCTAGCGGACAAGAACCTTACAATGAGCAGTTCTTC
TRBJ1-1	NA	NA	TRBV5-1	CASSQGQRNTEAFF	TGCGCCAGCAGTCAAGGACAGAGGAACACTGAAGCTTTCTTT
TRBJ2-2	NA	few	TRBV2	CASSLLAGELFF	TGTGCCAGCAGCCTCTTAGCCGGGGAGCTGTTTTTT
TRBJ2-7	NA	few	TRBV18	CASSPPSRRSYEQYF	TGTGCCAGCTCACCACCTAGTCGGCGGTCCTACGAGCAGTACTTC
TRBJ1-4	NA	few	TRBV12-3/TRBV12-4	CASSPLGRNEKLFF	TGTGCCAGCAGCCCACTGGGCCGGAATGAAAAACTGTTTTTT
TRBJ2-5	TRBD1	few	TRBV5-1	CASRQGQQETQYF	TGCGCCAGTCGACAGGGCCAGCAAGAGACCCAGTACTTC
TRBJ1-6	NA	once	TRBV7-6	CVSSLGQLLNSPLHF	TGTGTCAGCAGCCTCGGACAGTTATTAAATTCACCCCTCCACTTT
TRBJ2-2	TRBD1	NA	TRBV19	CASSNYRGNGGELFF	TGTGCCAGTAGTAACTACAGGGGTAATGGCGGGGAGCTGTTTTTT
TRBJ2-5	TRBD2	few	TRBV7-6	CASSPRTSGRVRQETQYF	TGTGCCAGCAGCCCGCGGACTAGCGGGAGGGTCAGGCAAGAGACCCAGTACTTC
TRBJ1-1	NA	NA	TRBV5-1	CASSPLGAGNTEAFF	TGCGCCAGCAGCCCCCTGGGGGCAGGGAACACTGAAGCTTTCTTT
TRBJ2-1	TRBD2	NA	TRBV6-2/TRBV6-3	CASSYAGLINNEQFF	TGTGCCAGCAGTTACGCGGGACTAATTAACAATGAGCAGTTCTTC
TRBJ2-1	NA	few	TRBV6-1	CASSEGGHWVDEQFF	TGTGCCAGCAGTGAAGGCGGACACTGGGTCGATGAGCAGTTCTTC
TRBJ2-1	NA	few	TRBV11-2	CASSLDRARNSYNEQFF	TGTGCCAGCAGCTTAGATCGGGCTAGAAACTCCTACAATGAGCAGTTCTTC
TRBJ2-1	TRBD2	few	TRBV12-3/TRBV12-4	CASSAGTSGIHNEQFF	TGTGCCAGCAGTGCTGGGACTAGCGGGATTCACAATGAGCAGTTCTTC
TRBJ1-2	NA	NA	TRBV13	CASSLQSDLQFYGYTF	TGTGCCAGCAGCTTACAGTCAGACTTACAGTTCTATGGCTACACCTTC
TRBJ2-3	NA	once	TRBV7-2	CASRSTGTDTQYF	TGTGCCAGCAGGTCAACAGGGACAGATACGCAGTATTTT
TRBJ2-3	NA	few	TRBV29-1	CSVTEGGADTQYF	TGCAGCGTTACCGAGGGGGGGGCAGATACGCAGTATTTT
TRBJ1-2	NA	once	TRBV14	CASSQMRGNYGYTF	TGTGCCAGCAGCCAAATGCGAGGGAACTATGGCTACACCTTC
TRBJ2-3	TRBD1	few	TRBV29-1	CSVRTGADTQYF	TGCAGCGTACGGACAGGGGCAGATACGCAGTATTTT
TRBJ2-3	NA	NA	TRBV5-1	CASSLREGASTDTQYF	TGCGCCAGCAGCTTAAGGGAAGGGGCTAGCACAGATACGCAGTATTTT
TRBJ2-3	NA	few	TRBV9	CASSVHTTHTDTQYF	TGTGCCAGCAGCGTCCACACGACGCACACAGATACGCAGTATTTT
TRBJ2-1	TRBD2	NA	TRBV6-2/TRBV6-3	CASRPSGLYNEQFF	TGTGCCAGCAGACCTAGCGGGCTCTACAATGAGCAGTTCTTC
TRBJ2-1	NA	NA	TRBV7-9	CASSLVALGFYNEQFF	TGTGCCAGCAGCTTAGTTGCCCTGGGCTTCTACAATGAGCAGTTCTTC
TRBJ1-2	NA	NA	TRBV12-3/TRBV12-4	CASSFRNGYTF	TGTGCCAGCAGTTTCAGGAATGGCTACACCTTC
TRBJ1-2	TRBD1	NA	TRBV20-1	CSATLSAGGSGYTF	TGCAGTGCTACCCTTTCGGCAGGGGGTTCTGGCTACACCTTC
TRBJ2-5	NA	NA	TRBV5-1	CASSLGGATHQETQYF	TGCGCCAGCAGCTTGGGAGGGGCCACGCACCAAGAGACCCAGTACTTC
TRBJ2-3	NA	NA	TRBV27	CASSRGRTSTDTQYF	TGTGCCAGCAGCCGTGGACGCACTAGCACAGATACGCAGTATTTT
TRBJ2-1	NA	few	TRBV20-1	CSATRTGNEQFF	TGCAGTGCTACCCGGACGGGTAATGAGCAGTTCTTC
TRBJ2-5	TRBD2	NA	TRBV27	CASSWGLPSETQYF	TGTGCCAGCAGCTGGGGACTACCCTCCGAGACCCAGTACTTC
TRBJ2-3	NA	few	TRBV4-3	CASSLEDSPGTDTQYF	TGCGCCAGCAGCCTAGAGGACAGCCCAGGCACAGATACGCAGTATTTT
TRBJ2-7	TRBD2	NA	TRBV20-1	CSATTSGRAGSYEQYF	TGCAGTGCTACCACTAGCGGGAGGGCCGGGTCCTACGAGCAGTACTTC
TRBJ2-3	NA	NA	TRBV28	CASTSLGDTQYF	TGTGCCAGCACCTCTCTCGGAGATACGCAGTATTTT
TRBJ2-3	TRBD2	NA	TRBV14	CASSHGLARPSTDTQYF	TGTGCCAGCAGCCACGGACTAGCTCGACCTTCCACAGATACGCAGTATTTT
TRBJ1-4	TRBD1	NA	TRBV15	CATSTDRALYEKLFF	TGTGCCACCAGCACCGACAGGGCATTGTATGAAAAACTGTTTTTT
TRBJ2-1	TRBD2	few	TRBV12-3/TRBV12-4	CASSLYSGTTNEQFF	TGTGCCAGCAGTTTGTATAGCGGGACAACCAATGAGCAGTTCTTC
TRBJ2-1	NA	once	TRBV7-2	CASSFPFGEQFF	TGTGCCAGCAGCTTCCCGTTCGGTGAGCAGTTCTTC
TRBJ1-5	NA	NA	TRBV18	CASSPGNSNRPQHF	TGTGCCAGCTCACCAGGAAATAGCAATCGGCCCCAGCATTTT
TRBJ2-2	NA	NA	TRBV2	CASSEGGRHLGELFF	TGTGCCAGCAGTGAAGGGGGCCGGCATCTGGGGGAGCTGTTTTTT
TRBJ1-5	TRBD1	NA	TRBV27	CASSFFGDRDNQPQHF	TGTGCCAGCAGTTTTTTTGGGGACAGGGACAATCAGCCCCAGCATTTT
TRBJ1-5	NA	few	TRBV11-2	CASSSLGNQPQHF	TGTGCCAGCAGCTCACTTGGCAATCAGCCCCAGCATTTT
TRBJ1-1	NA	NA	TRBV12-3/TRBV12-4	CASSLSRVEAFF	TGTGCCAGCAGTTTGTCCAGGGTTGAAGCTTTCTTT
TRBJ2-3	TRBD2	few	TRBV24-1	CATSDPRLAGGKDTQYF	TGTGCCACCAGTGATCCGAGACTAGCGGGAGGAAAAGATACGCAGTATTTT
TRBJ1-1	NA	NA	TRBV6-1	CASRGSRGTEAFF	TGTGCCAGCAGAGGAAGCAGGGGCACTGAAGCTTTCTTT
TRBJ2-3	NA	NA	TRBV29-1	CSVGKLQGDTQYF	TGCAGCGTTGGGAAATTGCAGGGCGATACGCAGTATTTT
TRBJ2-3	NA	few	TRBV7-2	CASSLTRDLSTDTQYF	TGTGCCAGCAGCTTAACGCGGGACCTTAGCACAGATACGCAGTATTTT
TRBJ2-5	NA	once	TRBV10-3	CAISESNTGAYNEQYF	TGTGCCATCAGTGAGTCGAACACCGGAGCCTACAATGAGCAGTACTTC
TRBJ2-4	TRBD2	NA	TRBV7-2	CASSPWTSGRGAKNIQYF	TGTGCCAGCAGCCCTTGGACTAGCGGGAGGGGGGCCAAAAACATTCAGTACTTC
TRBJ2-1	NA	many	TRBV20-1	CSARMVSYNEQFF	TGCAGTGCTAGGATGGTCTCCTACAATGAGCAGTTCTTC
TRBJ2-5	TRBD1	NA	TRBV28	CASRTRDRVRKTQYF	TGTGCCAGCAGGACCCGGGACAGGGTTAGGAAGACCCAGTACTTC